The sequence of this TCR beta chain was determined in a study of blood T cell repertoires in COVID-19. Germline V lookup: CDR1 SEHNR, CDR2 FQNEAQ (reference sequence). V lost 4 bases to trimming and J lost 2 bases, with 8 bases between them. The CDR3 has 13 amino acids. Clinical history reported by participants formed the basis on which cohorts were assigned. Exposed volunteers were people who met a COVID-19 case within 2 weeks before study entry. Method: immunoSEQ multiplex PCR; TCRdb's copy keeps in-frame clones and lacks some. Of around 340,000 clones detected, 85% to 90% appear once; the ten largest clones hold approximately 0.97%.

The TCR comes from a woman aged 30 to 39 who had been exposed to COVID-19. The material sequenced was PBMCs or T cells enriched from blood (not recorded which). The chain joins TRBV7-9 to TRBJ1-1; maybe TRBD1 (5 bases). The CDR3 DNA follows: TGTGCCAGCAGCTGGGGCTCCAACACTGAAGCTTTCTTT. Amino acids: CASSWGSNTEAFF.